Many counts were recorded for the clone carrying this T cell receptor (beta chain). Any patient presenting with uncontrolled infection, other autoimmune disease, pregnancy or lactation was left out. Germline assignment: CDR1 SEHNR and CDR2 FQNEAQ (reference sequence). Deletions cut 3 bases from V and 5 bases from J, with 8 bases between. CDR3 size: 13 residues. Amplification yielded TCR beta CDR3 regions, with RNA transcripts as the source. HTBI primers were employed in a first-round RT-PCR of the TCR CDR3. TCRdb processed the multiplex PCR reads anew with MiXCR; each CDR3 protein has one entry. The table lists over 200,000 distinct CDR3 sequences, around 18% of them singletons. The entry originates in a study of T cells in Graves' hyperthyroidism and ophthalmopathy.

The receptor's source is a man aged 40-55 years with Graves' hyperthyroidism. V and J are TRBV7-9 and TRBJ1-5; D is possibly TRBD1 (5 bases). Sequencing was done on a sample of blood. The DNA for the CDR3 is TGTGCCAGCAGCTTTGGCAGGGATCAGCCCCAGCATTTT. This encodes CASSFGRDQPQHF.